This T cell receptor (beta chain) is drawn from a study of T cells in tuberculosis. Overall study: T cells were selected with CD1B tetramers loaded with glucose monomycolate. In South Africa, adults with active tuberculosis were compared with IGRA-negative and latently infected IGRA-positive adolescents. Study-level findings and limits: Active tuberculosis patients had shorter CDR3-alpha; the beta difference was nonsignificant.

With regard to this clone: What it binds is unknown.

The time point was: new active TB diagnosis, blood taken before or within 7 days of starting treatment. Included patients were adults of at least 18, HIV-seronegative, South African. V was pared by 4 bases and J by 4 bases, with 5 bases of the junction left unmatched. Germline CDR1 reads SGHAT; CDR2 reads FQNNGV. This CDR3 spans 15 amino acids. Clones were read by immunoSEQ multiplex PCR, and TCRdb kept only the in-frame ones, dropping some. The sample records tens of thousands of clones, about 82% being singletons. J is TRBJ2-1 and V is TRBV11-2; 9 positions agree with TRBD2. The clonotype was recovered from an adult with tuberculosis. The source material was PBMCs, sampled at tuberculosis diagnosis. The chain's CDR3 is CASSSGTSRYNEQFF. The CDR3 bases are TGTGCCAGCAGCTCCGGGACTAGCAGATACAATGAGCAGTTCTTC.